These T cell receptor beta chains were read from a single sample in a study of T-cell reconstitution after alpha-beta-depleted transplantation in children. TCRdb reprocessed the PCR reads with MiXCR, giving one entry per CDR3 protein. The sample holds 180,000 or so distinct CDR3 sequences; 6.3% are singletons and the top ten take just over 4.5%. Sequences were derived from PBMCs, sampled before TCRalphabeta/CD19-depleted stem cell transplant. All receptors derive from a girl under three years old with combined immunodeficiency, due to receive a stem cell transplant. CDR3s include the opening cysteine and the closing phenylalanine or tryptophan. A D gene is named only where the DNA matches it firmly. Size values are once, few and many counts, or a class for expanded clones, and some rows have none.

d_gene | abundance | j_gene | v_gene | CDR3aa | CDR3nt
NA | many | TRBJ2-3 | TRBV2 | CASSDGLLAQYF | TGTGCCAGCAGTGATGGTCTTCTCGCGCAGTATTTT
TRBD1 | many | TRBJ2-1 | TRBV5-1 | CASSLNGQGPNEQFF | TGCGCCAGCAGCTTGAACGGACAGGGGCCTAATGAGCAGTTCTTC
NA | many | TRBJ2-2 | TRBV29-1 | CSAGAGGRYAGELFF | TGCAGCGCCGGCGCCGGGGGCCGTTACGCCGGAGAGCTGTTTTTT
TRBD1 | few | TRBJ2-7 | TRBV2 | CASTTRTGLRGYEQYF | TGTGCCAGCACTACCAGGACAGGGCTGAGGGGGTACGAGCAGTACTTC
TRBD1 | many | TRBJ2-1 | TRBV13 | CASSLKGQALDEQFF | TGTGCCAGCAGCTTAAAGGGACAGGCTTTGGATGAGCAGTTCTTC
TRBD2 | many | TRBJ2-3 | TRBV6-2/TRBV6-3 | CASSDDLAGGPHTQYF | TGTGCCAGCAGTGACGATCTAGCGGGAGGGCCGCATACGCAGTATTTT
NA | many | TRBJ1-1 | TRBV28 | CASSLDGRRDINTEAFF | TGTGCCAGCAGTTTAGATGGGCGTCGGGACATAAACACTGAAGCTTTCTTT
NA | many | TRBJ2-1 | TRBV5-1 | CASSRPWDSAYNEQFF | TGCGCCAGCAGCCGTCCGTGGGACTCAGCCTACAATGAGCAGTTCTTC
NA | many | TRBJ2-7 | TRBV29-1 | CSVEEDTPSYEQYF | TGCAGCGTGGAGGAGGACACTCCATCCTACGAGCAGTACTTC
NA | many | TRBJ2-1 | TRBV2 | CASRPGGEQFF | TGTGCCAGCAGACCCGGAGGTGAGCAGTTCTTC
TRBD1 | many | TRBJ2-7 | TRBV29-1 | CSVFEGAGYEQYF | TGCAGCGTTTTCGAGGGGGCAGGGTACGAGCAGTACTTC
NA | many | TRBJ1-1 | TRBV6-2/TRBV6-3 | CASSFTNTEAFF | TGTGCCAGCAGCTTCACGAACACTGAAGCTTTCTTT
NA | many | TRBJ2-3 | TRBV12-3/TRBV12-4 | CASSSPTDTQYF | TGTGCCAGCAGTTCACCCACAGATACGCAGTATTTT
NA | many | TRBJ2-7 | TRBV6-2/TRBV6-3 | CASSYGGPRGRFDEQYF | TGTGCCAGCAGTTACGGGGGCCCAAGAGGGAGGTTCGACGAGCAGTACTTC
TRBD2 | many | TRBJ2-7 | TRBV20-1 | CSARNGAGEGEQYF | TGCAGTGCTAGAAATGGGGCGGGAGAGGGCGAGCAGTACTTC
NA | many | TRBJ1-3 | TRBV28 | CASSLDRPSGNTIYF | TGTGCCAGCAGTTTGGACAGACCCTCTGGAAACACCATATATTTT
NA | many | TRBJ2-1 | TRBV7-2 | CASSLEVSYNEQFF | TGTGCCAGCAGCTTAGAGGTCAGCTATAATGAGCAGTTCTTC
TRBD2 | NA | TRBJ2-7 | TRBV28 | CASSSTSGKFYEQYF | TGTGCCAGCAGTTCGACTAGCGGGAAGTTTTACGAGCAGTACTTC
NA | many | TRBJ2-3 | TRBV7-6 | CASSLETQGLNTDTQYF | TGTGCCAGCAGCTTAGAAACGCAGGGGCTTAACACAGATACGCAGTATTTT
TRBD1 | many | TRBJ1-1 | TRBV20-1 | CSAQGQGTVEAFF | TGCAGTGCGCAGGGACAGGGAACGGTTGAAGCTTTCTTT
TRBD2 | NA | TRBJ2-1 | TRBV19 | CASSIVPAGGPNEQFF | TGTGCCAGTAGTATAGTCCCAGCGGGAGGGCCCAATGAGCAGTTCTTC